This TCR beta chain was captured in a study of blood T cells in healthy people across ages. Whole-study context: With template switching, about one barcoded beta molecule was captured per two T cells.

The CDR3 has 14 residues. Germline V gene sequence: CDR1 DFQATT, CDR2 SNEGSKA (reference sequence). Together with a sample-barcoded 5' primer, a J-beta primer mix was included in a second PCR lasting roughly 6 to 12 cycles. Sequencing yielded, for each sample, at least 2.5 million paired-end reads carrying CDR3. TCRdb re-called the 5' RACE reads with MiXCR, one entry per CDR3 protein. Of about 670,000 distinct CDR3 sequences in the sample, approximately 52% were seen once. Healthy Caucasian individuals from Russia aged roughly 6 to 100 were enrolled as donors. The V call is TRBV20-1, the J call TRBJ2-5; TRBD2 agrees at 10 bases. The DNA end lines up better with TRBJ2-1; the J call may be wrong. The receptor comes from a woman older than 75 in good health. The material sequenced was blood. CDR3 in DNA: TGCAGTGCCTCGACTAGCGGGCCCTGGGATGAGCAGTTCTTC. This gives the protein CSASTSGPWDEQFF.